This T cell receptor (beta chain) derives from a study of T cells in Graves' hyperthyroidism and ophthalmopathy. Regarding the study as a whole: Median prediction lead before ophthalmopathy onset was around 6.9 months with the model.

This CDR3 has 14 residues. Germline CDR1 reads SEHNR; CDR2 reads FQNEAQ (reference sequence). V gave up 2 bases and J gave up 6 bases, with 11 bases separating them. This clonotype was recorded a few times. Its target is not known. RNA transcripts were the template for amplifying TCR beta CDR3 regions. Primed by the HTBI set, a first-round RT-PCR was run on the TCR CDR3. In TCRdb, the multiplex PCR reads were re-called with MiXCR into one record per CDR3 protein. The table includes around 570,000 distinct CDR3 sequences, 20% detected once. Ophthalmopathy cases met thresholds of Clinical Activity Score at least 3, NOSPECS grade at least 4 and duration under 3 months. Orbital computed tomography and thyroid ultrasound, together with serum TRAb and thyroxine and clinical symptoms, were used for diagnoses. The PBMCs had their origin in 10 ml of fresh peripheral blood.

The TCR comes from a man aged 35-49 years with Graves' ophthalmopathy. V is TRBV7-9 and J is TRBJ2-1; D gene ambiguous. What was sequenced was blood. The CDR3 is CASSLYPPRNEQFF. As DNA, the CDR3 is TGTGCCAGCAGCTTATATCCGCCCCGCAATGAGCAGTTCTTC.